Shown below are 25 T cell receptor beta chains from a single sample sequenced in a study of blood T cells in healthy people across ages. A second roughly 6 to 12 cycle PCR used barcoded and J-beta primers. A single record per CDR3 protein comes from TCRdb applying MiXCR to the 5' RACE reads. The data hold hundreds of thousands of distinct CDR3 sequences, with roughly 40% observed a single time. Sequenced material: blood. These receptors all stem from a young man in good health.

This clonotype was counted at least ten times. The chain combines TRBV29-1 with TRBJ1-2, with TRBD1 matching over 9 bases. The CDR3 extends over 14 amino acids. Germline V gene data show CDR1 as SQVTM and CDR2 as ANQGSEA. V was clipped by 7 bases and J by 3 bases; unmatched bases: 9. CDR3: CSARPGQGDYGYTF. DNA of the CDR3: TGCAGCGCCCGCCCGGGACAGGGCGACTATGGCTACACCTTC.

This clonotype was seen at least ten times. The rearrangement links TRBV7-2 to TRBJ2-2; TRBD1 matches at 7 bases. With V trimmed by 2 bases and J by 0 bases, 0 bases remained unmatched. Germline-derived CDR1 and CDR2 are SGHTA and FQGNSA. This CDR3 region has 15 residues. The CDR3 reads CASSLQGANTGELFF. The CDR3 DNA reads as TGTGCCAGCAGCTTACAGGGGGCGAACACCGGGGAGCTGTTTTTT. The entire variable domain, with the rest obtained from reference TRBV7-2 and TRBJ2-2, is as follows: GAGVSQSPSNKVTEKGKDVELRCDPISGHTALYWYRQSLGQGLEFLIYFQGNSAPDKSGLPSDRFSAERTGGSVSTLTIQRTQQEDSAVYLCASSLQGANTGELFFGEGSRLTVL.

This clonotype has a single count. This sequence joins TRBV20-1 and TRBJ2-4, with a possible D match to TRBD1 (5 bases). Matching the DNA end better, TRBJ2-7 makes the J call doubtful. The CDR3 loop spans 14 amino acids. The V gene's germline CDR1 is DFQATT and CDR2 SNEGSKA (reference sequence). The chain's CDR3 is CSAREATGFYEQYF. As DNA, the CDR3 is TGCAGTGCTAGAGAAGCAACAGGATTCTACGAGCAGTACTTC.

A few counts support this clonotype. The rearrangement links TRBV7-8 to TRBJ2-4, with D possibly matching TRBD1 (6 bases). Germline V gene data show CDR1 as SGHVS and CDR2 as FQNEAQ. The CDR3 covers 17 residues. Trimming took off 5 bases at V and 1 base at J, with 18 bases between the two ends. CDR3 in amino acids: CASSAKQGIVAKNIQYF. CDR3 in DNA: TGTGCCAGCAGCGCCAAACAGGGAATTGTGGCCAAAAACATTCAGTACTTC.

This clonotype was picked up a small number of times. The gene calls are TRBV27 and TRBJ2-1; TRBD1 agrees at 8 bases. The V segment lost 5 bases and the J segment 3 bases; nucleotides outside the gene matches: 6. CDR1 MNHEY and CDR2 SMNVEV come from the germline V gene (reference sequence). The CDR3 has 15 residues. The CDR3 DNA reads as TGTGCCAGCAGTAACGGACAGGGAATCTACAATGAGCAGTTCTTC. This encodes CASSNGQGIYNEQFF.

Only a few counts were recorded for this clonotype. The chain uses TRBV13 and TRBJ2-5, with TRBD2 matching over 7 bases. The CDR3 has 18 residues. Trimming cost V 2 bases and J 11 bases; bases outside gene matches: 23. Germline CDR1 and CDR2: PRHDT and FYEKMQ (reference sequence). The CDR3 loop is CASSLSTSFGGSYNEQYF. The CDR3 DNA sequence: TGTGCCAGCAGCTTAAGTACCAGTTTCGGGGGGTCCTACAATGAGCAGTACTTC.

The J gene is TRBJ2-3, the V gene TRBV5-1, with TRBD2 matching 10 bases. CDR1 SGHRS and CDR2 YFSETQ come from the germline V gene. The CDR3 extends over 15 amino acids. With V trimmed by 3 bases and J by 5 bases, 6 bases remained unmatched. CDR3 amino acids: CASSWAVAGGDTQYF. CDR3 coding DNA: TGCGCCAGCAGCTGGGCGGTAGCGGGGGGAGATACGCAGTATTTT.

V gene TRBV6-2 or TRBV6-3 combines with J gene TRBJ2-7; 7 bases align to TRBD1. Trimming cost V 5 bases and J 0 bases; bases outside gene matches: 7. The CDR3 has 15 residues. The germline V gene encodes CDR1 MNHEY and CDR2 SVGEGT. As DNA, the CDR3 is TGTGCCAGCAGTACCCCGGGACAGCGCTCCTACGAGCAGTACTTC. As protein: CASSTPGQRSYEQYF.

This clonotype was recorded many times. This rearrangement joins TRBV12-3 or TRBV12-4 to TRBJ2-5, with D possibly being TRBD1 (5 bases). This CDR3 region has 14 residues. V lost 7 bases to trimming and J lost 2 bases, with 14 bases between them. This chain's CDR3 is CASTPHGQQETQYF. Written as DNA, the CDR3 is TGTGCCAGCACCCCCCATGGACAACAAGAGACCCAGTACTTC.

The gene calls are TRBV18 and TRBJ2-7, with TRBD1 identical over 9 bases. The CDR3 sequence is 14 residues long. Germline assignment: CDR1 KGHSH and CDR2 LQKENI. The V and J ends lost 4 bases and 5 bases, in that order; junction bases with no gene match: 6. The CDR3 DNA follows: TGTGCCAGCTCACTTGGACAGGGGATGGACGAGCAGTACTTC. This codes for CASSLGQGMDEQYF. Complete variable domain (other parts from reference TRBV18 and TRBJ2-7): NAGVMQNPRHLVRRRGQEARLRCSPMKGHSHVYWYRQLPEEGLKFMVYLQKENIIDESGMPKERFSAEFPKEGPSILRIQQVVRGDSAAYFCASSLGQGMDEQYFGPGTRLTVT.

This CDR3 is CAISDGTGAYGYTF. CDR3 nucleotide sequence: TGTGCCATCAGTGATGGGACAGGGGCATACGGCTACACCTTC. This rearrangement joins TRBV10-3 to TRBJ1-2, with 10 bases identical to TRBD1. The germline V gene encodes CDR1 ENHRY and CDR2 SYGVKD. The CDR3 contains 14 residues. Trimming cost V 3 bases and J 8 bases; bases outside gene matches: 6.

In its sample, this clonotype was seen once. The chain couples TRBV5-1 to TRBJ1-2, with a weak D call TRBD1 (5 bases). There are 14 residues in the CDR3. The germline V and J ends were trimmed by 4 bases and 5 bases, with 15 bases remaining between them. Germline values: CDR1 SGHRS, CDR2 YFSETQ. CDR3 DNA sequence: TGCGCCAGCAGCCTCGGGGCCGAACCTTATGGCTACACCTTC. Translated: CASSLGAEPYGYTF.

The genes are TRBV10-3 and TRBJ1-1; 9 bases are a match to TRBD1. In germline, CDR1 is ENHRY, CDR2 SYGVKD. The CDR3 sequence is 16 residues long. V was clipped by 3 bases and J by 6 bases; unmatched bases: 11. Written as DNA, the CDR3 is TGTGCCATCAGTGAAGCTCCCGGACAGGGGCGGTCTGAAGCTTTCTTT. Protein: CAISEAPGQGRSEAFF.

Of note for this clonotype: A read error may be the cause here, since a much bigger clone is one base away. V and J are TRBV12-3 or TRBV12-4 and TRBJ2-5; tentative D call: TRBD2 (5 bases). Between the trimmed V and J ends, which lost 7 bases and 11 bases, there was a span of 26 bases. This CDR3 is 15 amino acids long. The chain's CDR3 is CASNALGSDYNEQYF. In DNA, the CDR3 is TGTGCCAGCAATGCACTAGGGTCTGATTACAATGAGCAGTACTTC.

V gene TRBV6-2 or TRBV6-3 combines with J gene TRBJ1-2; D perhaps matches TRBD1 (5 bases). V was cut by 4 bases and J by 2 bases, with 11 bases left in between. This CDR3 has 14 amino acids. Germline CDR1 MNHEY, CDR2 SVGEGT. Written as DNA, the CDR3 is TGTGCCAGCAGTTCCGGACACTACAACTATGGCTACACCTTC. Translating gives CASSSGHYNYGYTF.

The V call is TRBV18, the J call TRBJ1-2; D uncertain. CDR3 length: 12 residues. Trimming shortened V by 9 bases and J by 4 bases, and 12 bases separated the two germline ends. Germline V gene sequence: CDR1 KGHSH, CDR2 LQKENI. The CDR3 DNA follows: TGTGCCAGTAGGACGGATCTCTATGGCTACACCTTC. Encoded protein: CASRTDLYGYTF.

The chain combines TRBV9 with TRBJ2-5; the match to TRBD2 covers 9 bases. In germline, CDR1 is SGDLS, CDR2 YYNGEE. The J segment lost 11 bases and the V segment lost 2 bases, leaving 13 bases of the junction unmatched. There are 15 residues in the CDR3. The CDR3 DNA is TGTGCCAGCAGCGTGTCTAGCGGGGACTACAATGAGCAGTACTTC. Its translation is CASSVSSGDYNEQYF. The full variable domain, completed using reference TRBV9 and TRBJ2-5, is DSGVTQTPKHLITATGQRVTLRCSPRSGDLSVYWYQQSLDQGLQFLIQYYNGEERAKGNILERFSAQQFPDLHSELNLSSLELGDSALYFCASSVSSGDYNEQYFGPGTRLLVL.

There are a few counts of this clonotype. The rearrangement joins TRBV5-1 to TRBJ1-2, with a possible D match to TRBD1 (6 bases). The CDR3 has 12 residues. Germline CDR1 and CDR2: SGHRS and YFSETQ. Trimming pared 4 bases from V and 5 bases from J, leaving 9 bases between. In DNA, the CDR3 is TGCGCCAGCAGCACAGGGCCATATGGCTACACCTTC. Translation gives CASSTGPYGYTF.

V gene TRBV19 combines with J gene TRBJ2-7, with 11 bases matching TRBD2. J gave up 9 bases and V 6 bases, and 7 bases lay outside the gene matches. CDR3 length: 13 amino acids. The germline gives CDR1 LNHDA, CDR2 SQIVND (reference sequence). The CDR3 bases are TGTGCCAGTAGCGGGACTAGCGGAAACGGGCAGTACTTC. It encodes CASSGTSGNGQYF.

This clonotype has more than one count but fewer than ten. The chain employs TRBV15 and TRBJ1-2; D is uncertain. The CDR3 has 13 residues. Trimming stripped 11 bases from V and 4 bases from J, with 17 bases between. Germline V gene sequence: CDR1 LNHNV, CDR2 YYDKDF (reference sequence). The CDR3 loop reads CARLPGPSYGYTF. The CDR3 DNA is TGTGCCCGTTTACCAGGCCCAAGCTATGGCTACACCTTC.

The chain joins TRBV3-1 to TRBJ2-1; 10 bases align to TRBD2. Germline CDR1 and CDR2: LGHDT and YNNKEL (reference sequence). V shed 4 bases and J 4 bases; nucleotides not matched to a gene: 13. The CDR3 runs 18 residues. Here the CDR3 reads CASSLSPSSGGGYNEQFF. DNA for the CDR3: TGTGCCAGCAGCCTCTCCCCCTCTAGCGGGGGAGGTTACAATGAGCAGTTCTTC.

The V call is TRBV12-3 or TRBV12-4, the J call TRBJ1-4; 7 bases fit TRBD1. The CDR3 loop spans 14 amino acids. J was trimmed by 4 bases and V by 5 bases; bases with no gene match: 4. CDR3 nucleotides: TGTGCCAGCAGTCAGACAGGGATTAATGAAAAACTGTTTTTT. It encodes CASSQTGINEKLFF.

This clonotype was detected many times. The V and J genes are TRBV20-1 and TRBJ1-5; the match to TRBD1 covers 8 bases. V trimming: 2 bases; J trimming: 5 bases; junction bases outside the gene matches: 8. This CDR3 has 15 amino acids. The germline CDR1 and CDR2 sequences are DFQATT and SNEGSKA (reference sequence). The CDR3 coding sequence is TGCAGTGCTAGAACGACAGGGGAGGGGGATCAGCCCCAGCATTTT. It codes for CSARTTGEGDQPQHF.

This clonotype was observed a few times. V gene TRBV2 combines with J gene TRBJ1-2; perhaps TRBD1 as D (6 bases). Germline V gene lookup returns CDR1 SNHLY and CDR2 FYNNEI. V lost 8 bases and J 0 bases, leaving 13 bases between the germline ends. This CDR3 is built from 14 residues. For the CDR3, the DNA is TGTGCCAGCTCGTCGGACAGATCTAACTATGGCTACACCTTC. It translates to CASSSDRSNYGYTF.

CDR3 nucleotide sequence: TGTGCCAGCAGTTTGGGAGGGGCCCCGGAACAAGAGACCCAGTACTTC. Amino acid sequence: CASSLGGAPEQETQYF. V and J are TRBV6-2 or TRBV6-3 and TRBJ2-5; TRBD2 matches at 7 bases. The trim removed 4 bases at V and 2 bases at J, leaving 10 bases unmatched. There are 16 residues in the CDR3. Germline CDR1 and CDR2: MNHEY and SVGEGT.